This T cell receptor beta chain was captured in a study of identical twins. A universal primer site was added by template switching, and unique molecular identifiers were carried by the cDNA. TCRdb re-called the 5' RACE reads with MiXCR, one entry per CDR3 protein. The sample yields 250,000 or so distinct CDR3 sequences, approximately 8% seen once. This clonotype occurred a few times. V dropped 7 bases and J dropped 5 bases, with 14 bases sitting between them. Germline V CDR1 and CDR2: SEHNR, FQNEAQ (reference sequence). The CDR3 has 13 residues. All donors were healthy Caucasians. The same sample was also used in a study of yellow fever vaccine responses in identical twins.

The rearrangement uses TRBV7-9 and TRBJ1-2; the D is unclear. The sequence was obtained from a woman younger than 35 in good health. Sequencing was carried out using CD8+ T cells sorted from blood. As DNA, the CDR3 is TGTGCCAGCACCGGCGGAGATACATATGGCTACACCTTC. Residues: CASTGGDTYGYTF.